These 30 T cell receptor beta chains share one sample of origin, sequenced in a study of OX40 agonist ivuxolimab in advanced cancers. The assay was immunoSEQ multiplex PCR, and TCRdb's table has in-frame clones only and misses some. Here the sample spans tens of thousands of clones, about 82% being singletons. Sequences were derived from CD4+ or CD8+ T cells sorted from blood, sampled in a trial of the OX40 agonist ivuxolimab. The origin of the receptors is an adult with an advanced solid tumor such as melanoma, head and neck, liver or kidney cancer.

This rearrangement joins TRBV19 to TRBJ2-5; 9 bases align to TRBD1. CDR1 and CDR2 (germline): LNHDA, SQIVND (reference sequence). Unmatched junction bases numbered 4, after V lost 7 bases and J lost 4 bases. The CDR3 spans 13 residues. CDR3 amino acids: CASKGQGGETQYF. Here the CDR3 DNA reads TGTGCCAGTAAGGGACAGGGCGGAGAGACCCAGTACTTC.

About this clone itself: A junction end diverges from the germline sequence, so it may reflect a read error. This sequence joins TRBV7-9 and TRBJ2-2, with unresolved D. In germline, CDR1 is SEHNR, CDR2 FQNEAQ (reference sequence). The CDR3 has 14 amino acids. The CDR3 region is CVSSLHFNTGELFF. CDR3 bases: TGTGTCAGCAGCTTACACTTTAACACCGGGGAGCTGTTTTTT.

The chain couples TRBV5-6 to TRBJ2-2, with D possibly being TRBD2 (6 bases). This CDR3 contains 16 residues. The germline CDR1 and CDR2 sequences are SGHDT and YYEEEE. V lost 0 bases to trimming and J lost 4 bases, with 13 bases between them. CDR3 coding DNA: TGTGCCAGCAGCTTGGGGGCGGGGTTAGCCACCGGGGAGCTGTTTTTT. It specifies CASSLGAGLATGELFF.

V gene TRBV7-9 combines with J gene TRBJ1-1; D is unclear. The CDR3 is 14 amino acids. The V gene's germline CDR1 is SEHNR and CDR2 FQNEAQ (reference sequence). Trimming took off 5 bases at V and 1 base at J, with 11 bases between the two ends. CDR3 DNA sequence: TGTGCCAGCAGCCCAACGATAGGGAACACTGAAGCTTTCTTT. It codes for CASSPTIGNTEAFF. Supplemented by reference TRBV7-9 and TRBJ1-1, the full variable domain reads DTGVSQNPRHKITKRGQNVTFRCDPISEHNRLYWYRQTLGQGPEFLTYFQNEAQLEKSRLLSDRFSAERPKGSFSTLEIQRTEQGDSAMYLCASSPTIGNTEAFFGQGTRLTVV.

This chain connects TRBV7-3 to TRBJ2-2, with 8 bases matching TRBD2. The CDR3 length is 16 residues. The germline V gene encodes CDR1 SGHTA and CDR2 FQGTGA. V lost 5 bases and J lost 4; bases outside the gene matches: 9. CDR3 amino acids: CASSDIGGAATGELFF. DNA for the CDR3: TGTGCCAGCAGCGACATCGGGGGGGCGGCCACCGGGGAGCTGTTTTTT.

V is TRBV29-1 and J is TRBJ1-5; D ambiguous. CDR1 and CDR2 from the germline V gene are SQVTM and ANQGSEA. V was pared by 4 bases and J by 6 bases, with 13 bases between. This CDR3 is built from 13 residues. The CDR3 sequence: CSVVSGRGQPQHF. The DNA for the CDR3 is TGCAGCGTTGTGAGTGGGCGCGGTCAGCCCCAGCATTTT.

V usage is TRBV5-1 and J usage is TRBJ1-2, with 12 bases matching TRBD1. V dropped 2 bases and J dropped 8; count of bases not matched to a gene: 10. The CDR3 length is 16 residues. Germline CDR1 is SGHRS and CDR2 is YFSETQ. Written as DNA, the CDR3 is TGCGCCAGCAGCTTCGCCCCGGGACAGGGGGCAGAAGGCTACACCTTC. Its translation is CASSFAPGQGAEGYTF. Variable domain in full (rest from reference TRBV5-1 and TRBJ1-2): KAGVTQTPRYLIKTRGQQVTLSCSPISGHRSVSWYQQTPGQGLQFLFEYFSETQRNKGNFPGRFSGRQFSNSRSEMNVSTLELGDSALYLCASSFAPGQGAEGYTFGSGTRLTVV.

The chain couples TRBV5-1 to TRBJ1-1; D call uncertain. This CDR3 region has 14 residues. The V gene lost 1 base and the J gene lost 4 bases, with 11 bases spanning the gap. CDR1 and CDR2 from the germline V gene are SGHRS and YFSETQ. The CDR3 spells CASSLSPSATEAFF. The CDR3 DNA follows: TGCGCCAGCAGCTTGTCCCCGTCAGCCACTGAAGCTTTCTTT.

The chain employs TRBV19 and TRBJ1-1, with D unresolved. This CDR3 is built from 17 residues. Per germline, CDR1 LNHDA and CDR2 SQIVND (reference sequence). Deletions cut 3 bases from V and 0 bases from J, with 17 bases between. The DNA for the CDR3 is TGTGCCAGTAGTATTCGCCCGGACGGACTCATGAACACTGAAGCTTTCTTT. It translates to CASSIRPDGLMNTEAFF.

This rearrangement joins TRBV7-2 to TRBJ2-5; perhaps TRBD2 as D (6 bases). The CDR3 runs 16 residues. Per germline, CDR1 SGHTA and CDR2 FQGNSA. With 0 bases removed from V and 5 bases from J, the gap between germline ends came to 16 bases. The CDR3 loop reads CASSLASNPGGETQYF. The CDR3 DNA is TGTGCCAGCAGCTTAGCGAGTAACCCCGGAGGGGAGACCCAGTACTTC.

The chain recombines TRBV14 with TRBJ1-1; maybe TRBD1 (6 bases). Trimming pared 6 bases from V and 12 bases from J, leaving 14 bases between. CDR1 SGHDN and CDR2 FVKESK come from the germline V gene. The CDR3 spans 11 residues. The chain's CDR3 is CASSGGGASFF. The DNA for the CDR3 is TGTGCCAGCAGTGGCGGGGGCGCTTCTTTCTTT.

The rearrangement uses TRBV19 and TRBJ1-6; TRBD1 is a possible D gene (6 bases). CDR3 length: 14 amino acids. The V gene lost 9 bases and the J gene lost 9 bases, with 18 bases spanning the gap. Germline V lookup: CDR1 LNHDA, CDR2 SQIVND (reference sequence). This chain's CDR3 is CASRRGQGTSPLHF. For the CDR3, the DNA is TGTGCCAGCAGACGGGGGCAGGGCACTTCACCCCTCCACTTT. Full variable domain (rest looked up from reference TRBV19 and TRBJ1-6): DGGITQSPKYLFRKEGQNVTLSCEQNLNHDAMYWYRQDPGQGLRLIYYSQIVNDFQKGDIAEGYSVSREKKESFPLTVTSAQKNPTAFYLCASRRGQGTSPLHFGNGTRLTVT.

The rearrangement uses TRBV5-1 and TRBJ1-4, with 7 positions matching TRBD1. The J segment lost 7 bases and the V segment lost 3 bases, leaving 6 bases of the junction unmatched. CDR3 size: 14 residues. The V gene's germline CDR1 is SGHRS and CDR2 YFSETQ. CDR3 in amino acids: CASSSTGRSEKLFF. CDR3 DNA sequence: TGCGCCAGCAGCTCGACAGGGAGAAGTGAAAAACTGTTTTTT.

The CDR3 here is CASSLRGVSYEQYF. The CDR3 DNA reads TGTGCCAGCAGCTTAAGGGGGGTATCCTACGAGCAGTACTTC. The rearrangement links TRBV5-6 to TRBJ2-7; D may match TRBD1 or TRBD2 (6 bases each). From germline, CDR1 is SGHDT and CDR2 YYEEEE. CDR3 length: 14 amino acids. The ends were cut back, 2 bases at V and 1 base at J, with 10 bases in the middle.

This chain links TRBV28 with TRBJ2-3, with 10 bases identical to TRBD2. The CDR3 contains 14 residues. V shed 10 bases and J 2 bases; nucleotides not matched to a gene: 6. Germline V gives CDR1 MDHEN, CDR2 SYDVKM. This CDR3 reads CATGLADNTDTQYF. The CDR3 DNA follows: TGTGCCACCGGACTAGCGGACAACACAGATACGCAGTATTTT.

The CDR3 DNA is TGTGCCAGCTCACCACCAGGGGTGGTTGAAAAACTGTTTTTT. As protein: CASSPPGVVEKLFF. The chain carries TRBV18 and TRBJ1-4, with D perhaps matching TRBD1 (5 bases). Germline CDR1 and CDR2: KGHSH and LQKENI. The CDR3 has 14 amino acids. V lost 0 bases to trimming and J lost 7 bases, with 9 bases between them. Drawing the rest from reference TRBV18 and TRBJ1-4, the complete variable domain is NAGVMQNPRHLVRRRGQEARLRCSPMKGHSHVYWYRQLPEEGLKFMVYLQKENIIDESGMPKERFSAEFPKEGPSILRIQQVVRGDSAAYFCASSPPGVVEKLFFGSGTQLSVL.

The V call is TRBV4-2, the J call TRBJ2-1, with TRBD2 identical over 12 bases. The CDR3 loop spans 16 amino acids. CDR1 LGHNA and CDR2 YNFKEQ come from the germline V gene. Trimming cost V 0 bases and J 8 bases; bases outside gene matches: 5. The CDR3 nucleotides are TGTGCCAGCAGCCAAGATCTAGCGGGGGGGCTCGATGAGCAGTTCTTC. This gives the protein CASSQDLAGGLDEQFF.

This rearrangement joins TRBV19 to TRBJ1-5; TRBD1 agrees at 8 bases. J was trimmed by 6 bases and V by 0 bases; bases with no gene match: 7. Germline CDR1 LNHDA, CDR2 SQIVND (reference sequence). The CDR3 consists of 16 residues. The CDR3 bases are TGTGCCAGTAGTATAGATTTATCAGGGGGCGTTCAGCCCCAGCATTTT. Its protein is CASSIDLSGGVQPQHF.

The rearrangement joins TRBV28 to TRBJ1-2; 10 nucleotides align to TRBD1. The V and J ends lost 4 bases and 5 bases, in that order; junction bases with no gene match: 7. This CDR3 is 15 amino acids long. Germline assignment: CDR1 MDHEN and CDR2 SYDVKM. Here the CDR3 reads CASSSPGTGVYGYTF. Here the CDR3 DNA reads TGTGCCAGCAGTTCTCCAGGGACAGGGGTTTATGGCTACACCTTC.

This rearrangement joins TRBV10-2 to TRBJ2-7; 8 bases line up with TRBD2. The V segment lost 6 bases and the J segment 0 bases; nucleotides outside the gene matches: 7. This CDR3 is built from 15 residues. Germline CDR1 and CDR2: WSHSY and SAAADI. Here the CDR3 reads CASRGGLAGSYEQYF. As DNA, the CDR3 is TGCGCCAGCAGGGGAGGGCTAGCGGGCTCCTACGAGCAGTACTTC.

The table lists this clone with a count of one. CDR3 bases: TGCGCCAGCAGCCAAGGGAACATTCAGTACTTC. Encoded protein: CASSQGNIQYF. V gene TRBV4-1 combines with J gene TRBJ2-4; D not certain. This CDR3 contains 11 residues. V was pared by 1 base and J by 7 bases, with 2 bases between. From germline, CDR1 is MGHRA and CDR2 YSYEKL.

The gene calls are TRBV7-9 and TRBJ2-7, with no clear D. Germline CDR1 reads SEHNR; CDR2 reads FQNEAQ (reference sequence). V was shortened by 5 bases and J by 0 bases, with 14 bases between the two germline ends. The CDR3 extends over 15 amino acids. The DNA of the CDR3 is TGTGCCAGCAGCCTTGCCCAGGCGAGCTCCTACGAGCAGTACTTC. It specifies CASSLAQASSYEQYF.

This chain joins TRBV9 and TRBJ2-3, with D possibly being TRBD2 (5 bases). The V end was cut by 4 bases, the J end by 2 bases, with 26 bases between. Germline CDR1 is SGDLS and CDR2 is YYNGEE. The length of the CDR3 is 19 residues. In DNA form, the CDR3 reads TGTGCCAGCAGCCCCGGCGGCGTTCGGGGTGGCCGGGACACAGATACGCAGTATTTT. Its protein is CASSPGGVRGGRDTDTQYF.

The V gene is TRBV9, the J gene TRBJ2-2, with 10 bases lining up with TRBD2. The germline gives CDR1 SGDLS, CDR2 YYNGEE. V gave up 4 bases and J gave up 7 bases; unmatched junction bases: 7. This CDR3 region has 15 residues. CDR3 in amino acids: CASSPQGLAIGELFF. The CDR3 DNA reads TGTGCCAGCAGCCCCCAGGGACTAGCGATCGGGGAGCTGTTTTTT.

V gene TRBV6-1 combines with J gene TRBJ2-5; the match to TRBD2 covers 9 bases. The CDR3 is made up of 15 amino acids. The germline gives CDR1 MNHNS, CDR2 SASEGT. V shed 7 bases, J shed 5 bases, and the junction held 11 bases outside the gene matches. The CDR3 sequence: CASIRASGVGETQYF. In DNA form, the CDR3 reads TGTGCCAGCATTCGGGCTAGCGGGGTGGGTGAGACCCAGTACTTC.

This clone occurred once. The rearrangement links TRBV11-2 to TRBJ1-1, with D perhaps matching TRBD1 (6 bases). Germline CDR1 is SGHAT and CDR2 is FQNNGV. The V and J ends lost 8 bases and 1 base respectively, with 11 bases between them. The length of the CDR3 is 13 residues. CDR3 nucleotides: TGTGCCAGCGGGGGCGGTTGGAACACTGAAGCTTTCTTT. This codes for CASGGGWNTEAFF. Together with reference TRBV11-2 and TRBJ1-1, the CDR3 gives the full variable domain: EAGVAQSPRYKIIEKRQSVAFWCNPISGHATLYWYQQILGQGPKLLIQFQNNGVVDDSQLPKDRFSAERLKGVDSTLKIQPAKLEDSAVYLCASGGGWNTEAFFGQGTRLTVV.

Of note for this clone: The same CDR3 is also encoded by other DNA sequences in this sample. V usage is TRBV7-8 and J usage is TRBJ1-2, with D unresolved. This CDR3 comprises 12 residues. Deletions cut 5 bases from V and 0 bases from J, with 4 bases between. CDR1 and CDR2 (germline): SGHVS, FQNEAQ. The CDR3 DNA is TGTGCCAGCAGCCCACCTAACTATGGCTACACCTTC. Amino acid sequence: CASSPPNYGYTF. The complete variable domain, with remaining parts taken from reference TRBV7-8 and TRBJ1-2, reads GAGVSQSPRYKVAKRGQDVALRCDPISGHVSLFWYQQALGQGPEFLTYFQNEAQLDKSGLPSDRFFAERPEGSVSTLKIQRTQQEDSAVYLCASSPPNYGYTFGSGTRLTVV.

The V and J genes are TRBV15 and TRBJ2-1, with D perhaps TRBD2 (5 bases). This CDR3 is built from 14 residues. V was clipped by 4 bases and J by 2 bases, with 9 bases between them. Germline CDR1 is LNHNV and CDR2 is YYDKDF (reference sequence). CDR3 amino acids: CATSKADAYNEQFF. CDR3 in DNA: TGTGCCACCAGCAAAGCGGACGCCTACAATGAGCAGTTCTTC.

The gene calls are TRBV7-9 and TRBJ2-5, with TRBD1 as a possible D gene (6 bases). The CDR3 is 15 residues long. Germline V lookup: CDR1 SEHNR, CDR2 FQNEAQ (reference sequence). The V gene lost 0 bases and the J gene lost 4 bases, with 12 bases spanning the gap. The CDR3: CASSLAYRVTETQYF. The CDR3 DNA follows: TGTGCCAGCAGCTTAGCCTACAGGGTTACAGAGACCCAGTACTTC.

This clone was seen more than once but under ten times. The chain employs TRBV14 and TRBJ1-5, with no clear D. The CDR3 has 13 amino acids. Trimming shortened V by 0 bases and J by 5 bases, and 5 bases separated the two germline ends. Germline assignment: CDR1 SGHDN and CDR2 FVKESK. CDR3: CASSQESDQPQHF. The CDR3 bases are TGTGCCAGCAGCCAAGAGTCGGATCAGCCCCAGCATTTT.